These 10 T cell receptor beta chains were sequenced from one sample in a study of cytomegalovirus exposure and HLA in healthy donors. The study ran its PCR with 60 Vbeta and 13 Jbeta primers. Generated by immunoSEQ multiplex PCR, the TCRdb table keeps only in-frame clones and is missing some. The sample records approximately 89,000 clones, around two thirds being singletons. Sequencing was carried out using PBMCs. Every receptor here comes from a woman under 40 in good health and CMV-seropositive.

V is TRBV14 and J is TRBJ2-7, with D uncertain. Trimming took 0 bases from V and 5 from J, leaving 17 bases between them. The length of the CDR3 is 16 residues. CDR1 and CDR2 from the germline V gene are SGHDN and FVKESK. The CDR3 is CASSQDGASRSNEQYF. The CDR3 region has the DNA TGTGCCAGCAGCCAAGATGGAGCGTCCCGTTCGAACGAGCAGTACTTC.

The V gene is TRBV25-1, the J gene TRBJ1-2, with 11 bases lining up with TRBD1. Germline CDR1 MGHDK, CDR2 SYGVNS. V dropped 4 bases and J dropped 10; count of bases not matched to a gene: 8. The CDR3 is 14 amino acids. CDR3 amino acids: CASSGPGTGGFYTF. In DNA, the CDR3 is TGTGCCAGCAGTGGTCCCGGGACAGGGGGTTTCTACACCTTC.

This clone was picked up a small number of times. The rearrangement uses TRBV6-1 and TRBJ1-1, with D perhaps TRBD1 (5 bases). Germline CDR1 reads MNHNS; CDR2 reads SASEGT. The CDR3 runs to 15 residues. Between the trimmed V and J ends, which lost 1 base and 6 bases, there was a span of 15 bases. Written as DNA, the CDR3 is TGTGCCAGCAGTGAAGGGCCAGGGATTATCTCTGAAGCTTTCTTT. Amino acids: CASSEGPGIISEAFF.

The rearrangement uses TRBV11-2 and TRBJ2-5; 7 bases agree with TRBD1. The CDR3 runs to 17 residues. V lost 5 bases and J lost 5; bases outside the gene matches: 17. Germline loops: CDR1 SGHAT, CDR2 FQNNGV. The CDR3 sequence is CASSVKGRGYLEETQYF. The DNA for the CDR3 is TGTGCCAGCAGCGTAAAAGGCAGGGGGTATCTAGAGGAGACCCAGTACTTC. The full variable domain, completed using reference TRBV11-2 and TRBJ2-5, is EAGVAQSPRYKIIEKRQSVAFWCNPISGHATLYWYQQILGQGPKLLIQFQNNGVVDDSQLPKDRFSAERLKGVDSTLKIQPAKLEDSAVYLCASSVKGRGYLEETQYFGPGTRLLVL.

This clone showed up just a few times. The chain has TRBV19 and TRBJ1-5; D is ambiguous. V gave up 8 bases and J gave up 5 bases, with 13 bases separating them. CDR1 and CDR2 (germline): LNHDA, SQIVND (reference sequence). The CDR3 length is 13 residues. The CDR3: CASALTVDQPQHF. The CDR3 DNA reads as TGTGCCAGTGCCCTAACGGTAGATCAGCCCCAGCATTTT. Together with reference TRBV19 and TRBJ1-5, the CDR3 gives the full variable domain: DGGITQSPKYLFRKEGQNVTLSCEQNLNHDAMYWYRQDPGQGLRLIYYSQIVNDFQKGDIAEGYSVSREKKESFPLTVTSAQKNPTAFYLCASALTVDQPQHFGDGTRLSIL.

This clone was seen only once. This sequence joins TRBV20-1 and TRBJ1-2; D not certain. Trimming removed 6 bases at V and 4 bases at J, with 9 bases between. Germline V CDR1 and CDR2: DFQATT, SNEGSKA (reference sequence). The CDR3 contains 11 residues. The CDR3 here is CSAGSLYGYTF. In nucleotides, the CDR3 is TGCAGTGCGGGCAGCCTCTATGGCTACACCTTC.

This chain joins TRBV7-9 and TRBJ1-1; D is undetermined. With 5 bases removed from V and 4 bases from J, the gap between germline ends came to 14 bases. The CDR3 has 14 residues. CDR1 SEHNR and CDR2 FQNEAQ come from the germline V gene (reference sequence). The CDR3 sequence: CASSHLLMSTEAFF. In nucleotides, the CDR3 is TGTGCCAGCAGCCACCTACTGATGAGCACTGAAGCTTTCTTT.

About this clone: Here the CDR3 omits its conserved ending phenylalanine or tryptophan, so a read error is the likely source. V usage is TRBV6-5 and J usage is TRBJ1-6; D not certain. The germline CDR1 and CDR2 sequences are MNHEY and SVGAGI. V lost 0 bases and J lost 0, with 6 bases in between. This CDR3 is built from 16 residues. CDR3 loop: CASSYSGDSYNSPLHL. CDR3 bases: TGTGCCAGCAGTTACTCCGGGGACTCCTATAATTCACCCCTCCACCTT.

This clone was seen more than once but under ten times. V and J are TRBV5-1 and TRBJ1-2; 9 bases fit TRBD1. Losses at the gene ends were 4 bases for V and 4 bases for J; bases not matched to a gene: 8. CDR1 is SGHRS and CDR2 is YFSETQ in the germline V gene. The CDR3 runs 15 residues. The CDR3 spells CASSQETGGVYGYTF. In nucleotides, the CDR3 is TGCGCCAGCAGCCAAGAGACAGGGGGGGTCTATGGCTACACCTTC.

This clone has only a few counts. The V gene is TRBV9, the J gene TRBJ2-5, with D unresolved. Deletions cut 4 bases from V and 1 base from J, with 11 bases between. Per the germline V gene, CDR1 is SGDLS and CDR2 is YYNGEE. The CDR3 covers 14 residues. CDR3 in amino acids: CASSPSYFQETQYF. The CDR3 DNA reads TGTGCCAGCAGCCCGAGCTACTTCCAAGAGACCCAGTACTTC.